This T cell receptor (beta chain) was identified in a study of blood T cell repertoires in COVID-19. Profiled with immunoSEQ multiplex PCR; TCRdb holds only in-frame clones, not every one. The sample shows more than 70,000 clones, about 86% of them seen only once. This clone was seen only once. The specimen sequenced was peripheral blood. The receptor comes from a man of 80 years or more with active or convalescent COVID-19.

CDR3 sequence reads: CATSEHQADTQYF. CDR3 coding DNA: TGTGCCACCAGTGAACACCAGGCAGATACGCAGTATTTT. This chain connects TRBV24-1 to TRBJ2-3; D unresolved. The CDR3 spans 13 residues. The V end lost 4 bases, the J end lost 4 bases, and 8 bases lay between the germline ends. From germline, CDR1 is KGHDR and CDR2 SFDVKD.